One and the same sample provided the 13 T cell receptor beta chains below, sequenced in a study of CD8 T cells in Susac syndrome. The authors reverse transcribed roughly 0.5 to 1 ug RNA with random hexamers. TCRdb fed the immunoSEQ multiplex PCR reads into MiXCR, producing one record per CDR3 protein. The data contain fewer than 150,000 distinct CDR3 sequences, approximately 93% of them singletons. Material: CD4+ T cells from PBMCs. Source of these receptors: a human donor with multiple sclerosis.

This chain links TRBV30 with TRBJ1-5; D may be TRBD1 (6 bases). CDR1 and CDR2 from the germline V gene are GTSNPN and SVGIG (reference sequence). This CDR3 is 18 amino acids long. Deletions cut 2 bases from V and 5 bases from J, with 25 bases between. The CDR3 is CAWSRRRQGGGDDQPQHF. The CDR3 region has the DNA TGTGCCTGGAGTCGGCGGCGTCAAGGGGGGGGAGACGATCAGCCCCAGCATTTT.

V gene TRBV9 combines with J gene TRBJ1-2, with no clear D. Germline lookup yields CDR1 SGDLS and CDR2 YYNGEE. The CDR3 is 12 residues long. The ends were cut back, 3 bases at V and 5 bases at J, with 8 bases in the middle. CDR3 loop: CASSDFEYGYTF. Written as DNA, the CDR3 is TGTGCCAGCAGCGATTTTGAGTATGGCTACACCTTC.

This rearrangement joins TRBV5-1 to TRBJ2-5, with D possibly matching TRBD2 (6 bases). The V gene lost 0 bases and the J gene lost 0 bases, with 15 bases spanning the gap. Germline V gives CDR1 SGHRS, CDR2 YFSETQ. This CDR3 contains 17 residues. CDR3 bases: TGCGCCAGCAGCTTGGCACCCGGGGGATCGTACCAAGAGACCCAGTACTTC. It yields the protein CASSLAPGGSYQETQYF.

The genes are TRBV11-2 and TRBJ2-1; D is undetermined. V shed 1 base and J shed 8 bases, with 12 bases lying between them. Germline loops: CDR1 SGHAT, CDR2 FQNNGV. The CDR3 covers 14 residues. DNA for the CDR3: TGTGCCAGCAGCTTAGCGACCCTTTGGGATGAGCAGTTCTTC. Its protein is CASSLATLWDEQFF. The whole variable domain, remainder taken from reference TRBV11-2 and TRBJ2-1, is EAGVAQSPRYKIIEKRQSVAFWCNPISGHATLYWYQQILGQGPKLLIQFQNNGVVDDSQLPKDRFSAERLKGVDSTLKIQPAKLEDSAVYLCASSLATLWDEQFFGPGTRLTVL.

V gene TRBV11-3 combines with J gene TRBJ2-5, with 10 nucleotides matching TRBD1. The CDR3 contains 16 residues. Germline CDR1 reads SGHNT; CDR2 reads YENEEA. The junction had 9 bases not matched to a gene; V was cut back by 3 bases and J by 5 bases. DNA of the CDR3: TGTGCCAGCAGCTTGGACTCCGGGACAGGGGAGGAGACCCAGTACTTC. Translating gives CASSLDSGTGEETQYF.

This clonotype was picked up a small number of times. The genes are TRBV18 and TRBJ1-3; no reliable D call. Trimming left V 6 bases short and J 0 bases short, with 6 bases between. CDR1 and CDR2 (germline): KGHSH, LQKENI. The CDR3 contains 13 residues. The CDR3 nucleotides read TGTGCCAGCTCCCCCAGCTCTGGAAACACCATATATTTT. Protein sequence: CASSPSSGNTIYF.

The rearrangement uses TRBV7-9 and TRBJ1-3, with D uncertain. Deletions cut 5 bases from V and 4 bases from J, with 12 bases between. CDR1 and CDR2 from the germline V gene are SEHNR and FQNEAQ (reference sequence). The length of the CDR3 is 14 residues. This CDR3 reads CASSRTGKGNTIYF. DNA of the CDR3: TGTGCCAGCAGCCGGACGGGGAAGGGAAACACCATATATTTT.

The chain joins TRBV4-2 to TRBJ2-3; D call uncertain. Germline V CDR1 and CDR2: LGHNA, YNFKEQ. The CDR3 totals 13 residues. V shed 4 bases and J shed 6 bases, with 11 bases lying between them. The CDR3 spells CASSRAVRDTQYF. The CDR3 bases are TGTGCCAGCAGCCGGGCAGTTCGGGATACGCAGTATTTT.

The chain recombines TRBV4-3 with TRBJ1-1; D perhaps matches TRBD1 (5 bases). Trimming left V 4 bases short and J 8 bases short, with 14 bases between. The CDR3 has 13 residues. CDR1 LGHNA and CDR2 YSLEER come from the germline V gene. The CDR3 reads CASSRRGRDEAFF. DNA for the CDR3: TGCGCCAGCAGCCGCAGAGGGCGGGACGAAGCTTTCTTT.

CDR3 DNA sequence: TGTGCCAGCAGCCAAATTTTGGACACTGAAGCTTTCTTT. Translation: CASSQILDTEAFF. The J gene is TRBJ1-1, the V gene TRBV3-1; D gene ambiguous. V was pared by 2 bases and J by 3 bases, with 7 bases between. Germline V gives CDR1 LGHDT, CDR2 YNNKEL (reference sequence). The CDR3 is 13 residues long.

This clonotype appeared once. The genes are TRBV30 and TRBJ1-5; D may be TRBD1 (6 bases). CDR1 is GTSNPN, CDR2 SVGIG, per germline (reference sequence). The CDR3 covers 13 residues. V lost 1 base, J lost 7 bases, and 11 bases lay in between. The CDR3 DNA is TGTGCCTGGAGTGCAGGGGCTTGGCAGCCCCAGCATTTT. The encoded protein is CAWSAGAWQPQHF.

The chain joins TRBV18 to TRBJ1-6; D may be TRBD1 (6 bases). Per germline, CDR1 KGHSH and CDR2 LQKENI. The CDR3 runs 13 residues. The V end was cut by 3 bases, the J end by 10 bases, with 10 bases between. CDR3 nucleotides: TGTGCCAGCTCACCGGCAGGGGAGTCACCCCTCCACTTT. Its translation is CASSPAGESPLHF.

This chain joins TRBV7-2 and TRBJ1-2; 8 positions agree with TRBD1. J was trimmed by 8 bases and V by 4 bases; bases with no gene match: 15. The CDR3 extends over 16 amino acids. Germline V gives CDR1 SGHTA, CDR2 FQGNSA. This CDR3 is CASSSQYGQGGGGYTF. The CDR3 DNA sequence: TGTGCCAGCAGCTCGCAGTACGGACAGGGAGGTGGAGGCTACACCTTC.